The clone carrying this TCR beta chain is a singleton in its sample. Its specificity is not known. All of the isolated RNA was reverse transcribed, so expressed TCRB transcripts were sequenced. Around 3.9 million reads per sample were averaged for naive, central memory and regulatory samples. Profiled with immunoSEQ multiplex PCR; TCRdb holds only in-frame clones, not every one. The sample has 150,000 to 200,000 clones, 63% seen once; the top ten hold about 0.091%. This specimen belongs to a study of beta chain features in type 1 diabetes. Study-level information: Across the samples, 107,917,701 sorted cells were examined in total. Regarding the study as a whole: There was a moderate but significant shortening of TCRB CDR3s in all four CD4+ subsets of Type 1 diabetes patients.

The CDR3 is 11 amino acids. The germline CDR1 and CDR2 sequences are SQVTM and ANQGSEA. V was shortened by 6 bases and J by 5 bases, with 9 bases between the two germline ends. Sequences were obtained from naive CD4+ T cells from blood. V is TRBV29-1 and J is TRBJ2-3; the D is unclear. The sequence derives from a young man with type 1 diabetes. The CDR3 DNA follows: TGCAGCGTGGACCCGGGAGATACGCAGTATTTT. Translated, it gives CSVDPGDTQYF.